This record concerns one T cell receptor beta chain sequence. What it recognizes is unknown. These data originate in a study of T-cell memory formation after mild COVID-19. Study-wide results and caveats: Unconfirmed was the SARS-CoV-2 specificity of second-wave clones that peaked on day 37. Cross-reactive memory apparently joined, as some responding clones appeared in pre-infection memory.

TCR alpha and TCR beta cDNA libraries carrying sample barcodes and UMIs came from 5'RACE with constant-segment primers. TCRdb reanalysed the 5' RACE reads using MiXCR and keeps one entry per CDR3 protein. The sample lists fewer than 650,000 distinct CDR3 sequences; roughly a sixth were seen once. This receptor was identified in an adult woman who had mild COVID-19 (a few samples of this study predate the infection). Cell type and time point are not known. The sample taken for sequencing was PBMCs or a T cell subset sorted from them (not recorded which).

The CDR3 loop reads CASSLQGIYGYTF. In nucleotides, the CDR3 is TGTGCCAGCAGTTTACAGGGAATTTATGGCTACACCTTC. This chain uses TRBV12-3 or TRBV12-4 with TRBJ1-2; D perhaps matches TRBD1 (5 bases). V was clipped by 2 bases and J by 5 bases, with 9 bases between them. The CDR3 is 13 residues long.